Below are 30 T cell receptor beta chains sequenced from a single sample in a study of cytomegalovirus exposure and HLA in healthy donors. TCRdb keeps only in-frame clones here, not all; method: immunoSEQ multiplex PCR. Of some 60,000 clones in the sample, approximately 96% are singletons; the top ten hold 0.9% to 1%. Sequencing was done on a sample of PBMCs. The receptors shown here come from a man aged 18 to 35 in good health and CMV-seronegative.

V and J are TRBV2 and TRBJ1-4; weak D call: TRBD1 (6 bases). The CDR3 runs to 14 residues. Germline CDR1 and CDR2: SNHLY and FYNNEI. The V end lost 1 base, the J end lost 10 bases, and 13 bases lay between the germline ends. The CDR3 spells CASSEVGQWGKLFF. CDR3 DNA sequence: TGTGCCAGCAGTGAAGTCGGACAGTGGGGAAAACTGTTTTTT.

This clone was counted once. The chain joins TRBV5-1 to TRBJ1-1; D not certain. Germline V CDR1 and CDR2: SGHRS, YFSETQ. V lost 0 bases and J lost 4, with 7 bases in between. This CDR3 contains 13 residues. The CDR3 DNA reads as TGCGCCAGCAGCTTGGGGTACACCACTGAAGCTTTCTTT. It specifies CASSLGYTTEAFF.

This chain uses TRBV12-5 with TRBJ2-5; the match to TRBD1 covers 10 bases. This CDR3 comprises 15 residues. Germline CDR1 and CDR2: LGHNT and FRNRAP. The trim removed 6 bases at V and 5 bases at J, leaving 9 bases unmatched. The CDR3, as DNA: TGTGCTAGTGGATCCGGGACAGGGGAATACGAGACCCAGTACTTC. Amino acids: CASGSGTGEYETQYF.

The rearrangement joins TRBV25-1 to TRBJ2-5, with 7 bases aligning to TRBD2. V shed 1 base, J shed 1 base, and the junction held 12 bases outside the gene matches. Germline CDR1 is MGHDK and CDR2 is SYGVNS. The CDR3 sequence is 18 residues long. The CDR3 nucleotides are TGTGCCAGCAGTGAATTAACTAGGGCTAGCGGCCTCCAAGAGACCCAGTACTTC. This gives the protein CASSELTRASGLQETQYF.

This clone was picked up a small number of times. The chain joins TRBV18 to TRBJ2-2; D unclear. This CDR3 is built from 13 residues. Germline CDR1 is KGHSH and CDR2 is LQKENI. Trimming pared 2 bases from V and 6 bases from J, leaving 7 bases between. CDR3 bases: TGTGCCAGCTCACCAGAGGTACCCGGGGAGCTGTTTTTT. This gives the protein CASSPEVPGELFF. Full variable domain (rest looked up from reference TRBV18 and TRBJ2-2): NAGVMQNPRHLVRRRGQEARLRCSPMKGHSHVYWYRQLPEEGLKFMVYLQKENIIDESGMPKERFSAEFPKEGPSILRIQQVVRGDSAAYFCASSPEVPGELFFGEGSRLTVL.

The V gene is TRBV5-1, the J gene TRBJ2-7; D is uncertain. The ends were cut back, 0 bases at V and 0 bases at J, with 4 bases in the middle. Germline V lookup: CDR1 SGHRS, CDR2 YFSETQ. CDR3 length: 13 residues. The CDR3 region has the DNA TGCGCCAGCAGCTTGGTCAGCTCCTACGAGCAGTACTTC. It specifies CASSLVSSYEQYF.

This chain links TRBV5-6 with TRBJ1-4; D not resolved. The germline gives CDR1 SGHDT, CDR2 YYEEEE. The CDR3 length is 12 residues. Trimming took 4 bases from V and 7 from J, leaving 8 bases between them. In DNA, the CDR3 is TGTGCCAGCAGCGACCTAGCTGAAAAACTGTTTTTT. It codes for CASSDLAEKLFF.

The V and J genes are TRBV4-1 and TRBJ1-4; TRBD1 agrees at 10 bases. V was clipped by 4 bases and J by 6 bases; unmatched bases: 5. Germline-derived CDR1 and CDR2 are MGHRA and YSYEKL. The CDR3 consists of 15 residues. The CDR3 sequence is CASSPRQGADEKLFF. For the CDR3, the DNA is TGCGCCAGCAGCCCCCGACAGGGGGCGGATGAAAAACTGTTTTTT.

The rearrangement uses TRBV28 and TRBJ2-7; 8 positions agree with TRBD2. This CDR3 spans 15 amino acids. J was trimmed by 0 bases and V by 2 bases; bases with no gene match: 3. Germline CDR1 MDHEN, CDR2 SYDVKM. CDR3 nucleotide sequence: TGTGCCAGCAGTTTAAGTAGCGGGATCTCCTACGAGCAGTACTTC. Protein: CASSLSSGISYEQYF.

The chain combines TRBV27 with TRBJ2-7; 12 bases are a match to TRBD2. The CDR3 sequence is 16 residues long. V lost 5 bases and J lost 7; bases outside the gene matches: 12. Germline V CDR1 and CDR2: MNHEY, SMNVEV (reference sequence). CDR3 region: CASSTYLAGGLGEQYF. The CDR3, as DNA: TGTGCCAGCAGTACCTATCTAGCGGGAGGGCTCGGAGAGCAGTACTTC.

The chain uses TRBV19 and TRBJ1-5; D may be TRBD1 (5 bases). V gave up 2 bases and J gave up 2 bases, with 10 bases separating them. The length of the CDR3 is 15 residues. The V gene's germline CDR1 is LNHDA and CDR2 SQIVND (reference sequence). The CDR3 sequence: CASSIWGEGNQPQHF. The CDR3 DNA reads TGTGCCAGTAGTATATGGGGGGAAGGCAATCAGCCCCAGCATTTT.

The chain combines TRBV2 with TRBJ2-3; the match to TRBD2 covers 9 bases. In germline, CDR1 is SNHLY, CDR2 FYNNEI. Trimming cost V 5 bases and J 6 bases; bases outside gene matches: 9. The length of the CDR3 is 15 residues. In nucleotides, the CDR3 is TGTGCCAGCAGTTCCTCGGGGACTAGCCGGGATACGCAGTATTTT. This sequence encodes CASSSSGTSRDTQYF.

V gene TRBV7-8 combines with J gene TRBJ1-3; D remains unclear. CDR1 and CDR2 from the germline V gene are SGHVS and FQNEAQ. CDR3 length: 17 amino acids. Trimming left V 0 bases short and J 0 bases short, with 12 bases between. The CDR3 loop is CASSLASRVNSGNTIYF. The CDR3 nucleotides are TGTGCCAGCAGCTTAGCATCGAGGGTCAACTCTGGAAACACCATATATTTT.

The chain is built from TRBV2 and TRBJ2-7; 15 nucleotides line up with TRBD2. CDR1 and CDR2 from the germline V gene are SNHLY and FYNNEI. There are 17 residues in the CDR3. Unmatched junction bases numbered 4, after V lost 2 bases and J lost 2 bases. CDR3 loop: CASSEPGLAGGTYEQYF. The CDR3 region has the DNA TGTGCCAGCAGTGAACCGGGACTAGCGGGAGGAACCTACGAGCAGTACTTC.

The CDR3 loop is CASSESPDRGHTEAFF. CDR3 bases: TGTGCCAGCAGTGAATCACCGGACAGGGGGCATACTGAAGCTTTCTTT. The rearrangement links TRBV2 to TRBJ1-1; TRBD1 matches 11 bases. CDR1 is SNHLY and CDR2 is FYNNEI in the germline V gene. The V and J ends lost 2 bases and 5 bases, in that order; junction bases with no gene match: 7. CDR3 length equals 16 residues.

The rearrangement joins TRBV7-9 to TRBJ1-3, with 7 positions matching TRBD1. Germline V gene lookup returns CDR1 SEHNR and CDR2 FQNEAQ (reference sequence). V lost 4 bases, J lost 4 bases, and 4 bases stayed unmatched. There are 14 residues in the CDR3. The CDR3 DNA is TGTGCCAGCAGCTCCTGGGACAGAGGAAACACCATATATTTT. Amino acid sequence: CASSSWDRGNTIYF.

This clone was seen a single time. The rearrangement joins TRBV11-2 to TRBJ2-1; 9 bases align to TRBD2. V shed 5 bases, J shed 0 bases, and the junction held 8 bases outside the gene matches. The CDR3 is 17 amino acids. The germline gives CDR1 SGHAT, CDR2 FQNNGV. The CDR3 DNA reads TGTGCCAGCAGCCCCCGACTAGCGGAGAGCTCCTACAATGAGCAGTTCTTC. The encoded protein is CASSPRLAESSYNEQFF. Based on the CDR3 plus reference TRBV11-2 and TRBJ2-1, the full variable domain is EAGVAQSPRYKIIEKRQSVAFWCNPISGHATLYWYQQILGQGPKLLIQFQNNGVVDDSQLPKDRFSAERLKGVDSTLKIQPAKLEDSAVYLCASSPRLAESSYNEQFFGPGTRLTVL.

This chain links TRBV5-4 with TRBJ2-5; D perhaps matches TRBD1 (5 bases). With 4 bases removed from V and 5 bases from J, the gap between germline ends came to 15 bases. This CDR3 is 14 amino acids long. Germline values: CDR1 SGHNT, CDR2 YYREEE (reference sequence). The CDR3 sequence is CASSIDRIRETQYF. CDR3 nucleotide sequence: TGTGCCAGCAGCATAGACAGAATACGGGAGACCCAGTACTTC. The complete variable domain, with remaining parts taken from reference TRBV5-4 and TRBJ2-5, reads ETGVTQSPTHLIKTRGQQVTLRCSSQSGHNTVSWYQQALGQGPQFIFQYYREEENGRGNFPPRFSGLQFPNYSSELNVNALELDDSALYLCASSIDRIRETQYFGPGTRLLVL.

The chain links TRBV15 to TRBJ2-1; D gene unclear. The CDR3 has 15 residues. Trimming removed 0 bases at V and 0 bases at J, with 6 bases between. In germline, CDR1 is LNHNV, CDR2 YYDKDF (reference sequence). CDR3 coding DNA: TGTGCCACCAGCAGAGAGGGCTCCTCCTACAATGAGCAGTTCTTC. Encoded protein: CATSREGSSYNEQFF. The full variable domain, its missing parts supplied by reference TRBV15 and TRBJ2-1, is DAMVIQNPRYQVTQFGKPVTLSCSQTLNHNVMYWYQQKSSQAPKLLFHYYDKDFNNEADTPDNFQSRRPNTSFCFLDIRSPGLGDTAMYLCATSREGSSYNEQFFGPGTRLTVL.

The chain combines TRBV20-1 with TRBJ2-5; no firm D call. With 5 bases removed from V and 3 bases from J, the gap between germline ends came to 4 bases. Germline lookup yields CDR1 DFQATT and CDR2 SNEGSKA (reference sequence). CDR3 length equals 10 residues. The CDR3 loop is CSAVEETQYF. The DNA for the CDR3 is TGCAGTGCTGTAGAAGAGACCCAGTACTTC.

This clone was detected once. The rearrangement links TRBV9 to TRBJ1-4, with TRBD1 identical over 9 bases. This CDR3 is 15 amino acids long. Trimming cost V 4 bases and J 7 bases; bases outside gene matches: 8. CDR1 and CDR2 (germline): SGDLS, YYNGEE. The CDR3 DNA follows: TGTGCCAGCAGCCCCGACAGGGGGAGATTTGAAAAACTGTTTTTT. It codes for CASSPDRGRFEKLFF.

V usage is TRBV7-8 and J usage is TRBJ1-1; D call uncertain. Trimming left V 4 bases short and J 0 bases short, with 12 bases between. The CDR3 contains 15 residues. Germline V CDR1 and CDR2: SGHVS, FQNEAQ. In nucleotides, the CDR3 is TGTGCCAGCAGCTCACAGAATGGCGTGAACACTGAAGCTTTCTTT. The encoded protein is CASSSQNGVNTEAFF.

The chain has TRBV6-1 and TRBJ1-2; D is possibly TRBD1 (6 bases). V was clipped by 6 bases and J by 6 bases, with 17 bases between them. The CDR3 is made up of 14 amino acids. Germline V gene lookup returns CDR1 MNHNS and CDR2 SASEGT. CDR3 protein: CASSNYRTADGYTF. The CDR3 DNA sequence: TGTGCCAGCAGCAACTACCGGACAGCGGATGGCTACACCTTC.

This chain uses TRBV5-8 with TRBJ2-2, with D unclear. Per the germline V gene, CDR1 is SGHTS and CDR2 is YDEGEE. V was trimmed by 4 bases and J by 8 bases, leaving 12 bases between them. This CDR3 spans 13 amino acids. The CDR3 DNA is TGTGCCAGCAGCCTCGGGTTCGGGGGGGAGCTGTTTTTT. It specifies CASSLGFGGELFF.

CDR3 region: CATSREGTSGSSTDTQYF. In DNA form, the CDR3 reads TGTGCCACCAGCAGAGAAGGGACTAGCGGATCTAGCACAGATACGCAGTATTTT. This rearrangement joins TRBV15 to TRBJ2-3, with 11 bases identical to TRBD2. Trimming took 0 bases from V and 0 from J; bases not matched to a gene: 5. This CDR3 is 18 amino acids long. The germline CDR1 and CDR2 sequences are LNHNV and YYDKDF (reference sequence).

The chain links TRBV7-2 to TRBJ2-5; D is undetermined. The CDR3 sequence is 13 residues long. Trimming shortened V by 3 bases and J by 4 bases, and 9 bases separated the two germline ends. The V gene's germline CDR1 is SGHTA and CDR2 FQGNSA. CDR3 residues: CASSLGVRETQYF. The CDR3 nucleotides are TGTGCCAGCAGCTTGGGCGTCCGAGAGACCCAGTACTTC.

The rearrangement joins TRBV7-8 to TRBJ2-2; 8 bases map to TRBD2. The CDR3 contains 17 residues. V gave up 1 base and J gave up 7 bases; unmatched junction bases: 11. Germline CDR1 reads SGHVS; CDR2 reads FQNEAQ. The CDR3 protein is CASSLVRGSGINGELFF. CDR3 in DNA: TGTGCCAGCAGCTTAGTGAGGGGTAGCGGGATTAACGGGGAGCTGTTTTTT.

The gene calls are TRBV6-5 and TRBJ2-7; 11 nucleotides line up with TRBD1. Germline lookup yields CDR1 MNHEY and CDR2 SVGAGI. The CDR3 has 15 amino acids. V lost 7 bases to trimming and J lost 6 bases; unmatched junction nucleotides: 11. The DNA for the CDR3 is TGTGCCAGCATTCGGAAACCGGGACAGGGGGGCGAGCAGTACTTC. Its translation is CASIRKPGQGGEQYF.

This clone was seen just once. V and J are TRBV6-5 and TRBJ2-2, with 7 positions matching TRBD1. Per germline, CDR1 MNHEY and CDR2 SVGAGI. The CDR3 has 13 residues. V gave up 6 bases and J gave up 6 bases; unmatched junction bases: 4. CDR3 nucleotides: TGTGCCAGCAGACAAGACAGGGCCGGGGAGCTGTTTTTT. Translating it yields CASRQDRAGELFF.

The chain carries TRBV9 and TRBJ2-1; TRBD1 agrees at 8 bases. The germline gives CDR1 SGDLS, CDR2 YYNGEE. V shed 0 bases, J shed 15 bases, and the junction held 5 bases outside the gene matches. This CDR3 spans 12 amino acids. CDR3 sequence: CASSVGGQGMFF. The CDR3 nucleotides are TGTGCCAGCAGCGTAGGCGGACAGGGAATGTTCTTC.